This T cell receptor beta chain comes out of a study of control samples from healthy donors and cancer patients. Profiled with immunoSEQ multiplex PCR; TCRdb holds only in-frame clones, not every one. The profile shows 55,000 to 70,000 clones, nearly 90% of them singletons. Per germline, CDR1 SEHNR and CDR2 FQNEAQ (reference sequence). V lost 4 bases and J lost 1; bases outside the gene matches: 3. The CDR3 is made up of 14 amino acids. The sequence came from a man aged 55 to 70 with colorectal cancer. Material for sequencing was PBMCs. The rearrangement uses TRBV7-9 and TRBJ1-1; 7 bases are shared with TRBD1. For the CDR3, the DNA is TGTGCCAGCAGCTGGACAGGAAAGAACACTGAAGCTTTCTTT. It codes for CASSWTGKNTEAFF.